The T cell receptor (beta chain) described here comes from a study of Ad26.COV2.S vaccination and SARS-CoV-2 variants. Profiled with immunoSEQ multiplex PCR; TCRdb holds only in-frame clones, not every one. The table has 100,000 or so clones, around three quarters seen once. V lost 4 bases to trimming and J lost 5 bases, with 5 bases between them. The CDR3 sequence is 11 residues long. The receptor's source is a human donor who had recovered from COVID-19. The J gene is TRBJ2-5, the V gene TRBV12-3 or TRBV12-4; D gene uncertain. The sequencing used peripheral blood, collected after recovery from COVID-19. The chain's CDR3 is CASSSWETQYF. The CDR3 region has the DNA TGTGCCAGCAGTTCCTGGGAGACCCAGTACTTC.